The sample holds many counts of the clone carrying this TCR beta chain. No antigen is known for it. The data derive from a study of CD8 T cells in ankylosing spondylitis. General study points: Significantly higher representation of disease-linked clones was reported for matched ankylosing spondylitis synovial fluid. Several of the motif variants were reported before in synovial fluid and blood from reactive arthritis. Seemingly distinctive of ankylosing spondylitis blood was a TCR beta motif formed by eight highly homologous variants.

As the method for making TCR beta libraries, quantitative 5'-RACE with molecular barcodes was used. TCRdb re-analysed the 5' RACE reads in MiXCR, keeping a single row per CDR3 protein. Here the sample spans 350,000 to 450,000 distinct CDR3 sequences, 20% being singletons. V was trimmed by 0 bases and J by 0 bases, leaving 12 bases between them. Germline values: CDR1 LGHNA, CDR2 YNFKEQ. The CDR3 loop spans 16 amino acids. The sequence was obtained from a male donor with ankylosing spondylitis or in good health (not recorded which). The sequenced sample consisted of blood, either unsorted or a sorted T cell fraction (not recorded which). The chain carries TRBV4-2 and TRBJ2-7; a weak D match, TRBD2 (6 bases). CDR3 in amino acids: CASSQDGGLPSYEQYF. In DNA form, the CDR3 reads TGTGCCAGCAGCCAAGATGGAGGACTACCCTCCTACGAGCAGTACTTC.